This is a list of T cell receptor beta chains from one sample in a study of Ad26.COV2.S vaccination and SARS-CoV-2 variants. Sequencing used immunoSEQ multiplex PCR; TCRdb keeps in-frame clones, though not all of them. The table includes around 400,000 clones, about nine tenths detected once. Sequenced material: peripheral blood, taken in a trial of Ad26.COV2.S vaccine versus placebo. Source of these receptors: a person aged 18-60 years who received the Ad26.COV2.S COVID-19 vaccine or a placebo. The CDR3 runs from the conserved cysteine through the conserved F or W. D genes are given only for firm matches.

J gene: TRBJ1-1; V gene: TRBV3-1/TRBV3-2; D gene: -; CDR3 protein: CASSLLWGGTEAFF; CDR3 DNA: TGTGCCAGCAGCCTCCTGTGGGGGGGCACTGAAGCTTTCTTT
J gene: TRBJ2-7; V gene: TRBV10-2; D gene: TRBD2; CDR3 protein: CASSEPRTSGSNEQYF; CDR3 DNA: TGCGCCAGCAGTGAGCCTAGGACTAGCGGGAGCAACGAGCAGTACTTC
J gene: TRBJ2-1; V gene: TRBV25-1; D gene: -; CDR3 protein: CASSETERINEQFF; CDR3 DNA: TGTGCCAGCAGTGAAACGGAGCGGATCAATGAGCAGTTCTTC
J gene: TRBJ2-1; V gene: TRBV6-2/TRBV6-3; D gene: -; CDR3 protein: CASSSNPRPYNEQFF; CDR3 DNA: TGTGCCAGCAGTTCCAATCCTCGACCCTACAATGAGCAGTTCTTC
J gene: TRBJ2-7; V gene: TRBV21-1; D gene: -; CDR3 protein: CASSIGQGCASEQYF; CDR3 DNA: TGTGCCAGCAGCATCGGACAGGGGTGCGCGTCGGAGCAGTACTTC
J gene: TRBJ1-5; V gene: TRBV11-2; D gene: -; CDR3 protein: CASSFGQGDQPQHF; CDR3 DNA: TGTGCCAGCAGCTTCGGGCAGGGCGATCAGCCCCAGCATTTT
J gene: TRBJ2-2; V gene: TRBV19; D gene: TRBD2; CDR3 protein: CASRRISIGFGLAGDGTGELFF; CDR3 DNA: TGTGCCAGTAGACGGATTAGTATCGGATTTGGGTTAGCGGGAGATGGCACCGGGGAGCTGTTTTTT
J gene: TRBJ1-5; V gene: TRBV12-3/TRBV12-4; D gene: -; CDR3 protein: CASSLRELQPQHF; CDR3 DNA: TGTGCCAGCAGTTTGAGGGAATTGCAGCCCCAGCATTTT
J gene: TRBJ1-4; V gene: TRBV6-5; D gene: -; CDR3 protein: CASSYSPGLGEKLFF; CDR3 DNA: TGTGCCAGCAGTTACTCGCCGGGGCTGGGTGAAAAACTGTTTTTT
J gene: TRBJ2-7; V gene: TRBV6-2/TRBV6-3; D gene: TRBD1; CDR3 protein: CASSYGTGGPYEQYF; CDR3 DNA: TGTGCCAGCAGTTACGGGACAGGGGGCCCCTACGAGCAGTACTTC
J gene: TRBJ2-3; V gene: TRBV27; D gene: TRBD2; CDR3 protein: CASSPWTSGITDTQYF; CDR3 DNA: TGTGCCAGCAGTCCCTGGACTAGCGGGATCACAGATACGCAGTATTTT